These T cell receptor beta chains were read from a single sample in a study of blood T cell repertoires in COVID-19. Data came from immunoSEQ multiplex PCR; TCRdb stores just in-frame clones and leaves some out. The sample shows around 120,000 clones, about 85% of them seen only once. Material: peripheral blood. The origin of the receptors is a man older than 75 with acute or convalescent COVID-19. CDR3s include the opening cysteine and the closing phenylalanine or tryptophan. D genes are given only for firm matches.

D,V,CDR3
TRBD1,TRBV23-1,CASSQSRAGQGAITEAFF
TRBD1,TRBV7-2,CASSAPGTAEAFF
-,TRBV6-1,CASSEGPGREAFF
TRBD2,TRBV3-1/TRBV3-2,CASSQSGTRSSEQFF
-,TRBV19,CASSTLGDGLSSYEQYF
TRBD2,TRBV7-3,CASSLFGTSGTSTDTQYF
TRBD1,TRBV19,CASSSLGQGATQYF
-,TRBV10-3,CAIGQTGPSSYEQYF
TRBD2,TRBV11-2,CASSLFSTSGTYEQYF
TRBD1,TRBV15,CATSRGQGANTGELFF